This T cell receptor beta chain was found in a study of shared clonotypes between healthy human individuals. Findings and limits, study-wide: Shared clonotypes: about 4.6% naive CD4, approximately 3.4% naive CD8, less than 2.5% memory CD4, under 0.45% memory CD8. Limited genetic and exposure-history diversity came from having few donors.

As concerns this clone: Antigen unknown.

Source study methods: Filtering was not the same, since immunoSEQ gave junction-only sequences without quality scores. Clones were sequenced by immunoSEQ multiplex PCR, and TCRdb holds only the in-frame ones, with some missing. That table furnishes V, J and clone size, whereas the DNA furnished D and trimming. The table lists approximately 1.4 million clones, 95% to 99% of them singletons, with about 0.4% in the top ten. Healthy HIV-negative adults with no recent acute infections or vaccinations were recruited as donors. Germline assignment: CDR1 SGHNT and CDR2 YYREEE (reference sequence). V gave up 5 bases and J gave up 12 bases; unmatched junction bases: 15. CDR3 size: 14 residues.

Sequencing input: naive CD4+ T cells sorted from blood. Subset meaning: CD45RA+ positively selected. The chain couples TRBV5-4 to TRBJ2-5; 8 nucleotides match TRBD1. The source of this sequence is a man younger than 40 in good health. CDR3 protein: CASRTGEAPGSEYF. In nucleotides, the CDR3 is TGTGCCAGCAGGACAGGGGAGGCCCCGGGGAGTGAGTACTTC.